Listed below are T cell receptor beta chains from one sample, sequenced in a study of blood T cell repertoires in COVID-19. This table comes from immunoSEQ multiplex PCR, and its TCRdb copy is limited to in-frame clones, with some not included. Here the sample spans 160,000 or so clones, about four fifths being singletons. Sequencing was performed on PBMCs or T cells enriched from blood (not recorded which). These receptor sequences come from a woman in her fifties or sixties who had recovered from COVID-19. The CDR3 runs from the conserved cysteine through the conserved F or W. D genes are given only for firm matches. The size field is filled for only some rows; it gives once, few, many or a size class.

cdr3_aa: CASSWGDRGNTEAFF
cdr3_nt: TGTGCCAGCAGCTGGGGGGACAGGGGGAACACTGAAGCTTTCTTT
v_call: TRBV5-4
cdr3_length: 15
d_call: TRBD1
clone_size: -
j_call: TRBJ1-1

cdr3_aa: CASSFMGLAGVYNEQFF
cdr3_nt: TGCGCCAGCAGCTTCATGGGACTAGCGGGGGTCTACAATGAGCAGTTCTTC
v_call: TRBV5-1
cdr3_length: 17
d_call: TRBD2
clone_size: few
j_call: TRBJ2-1

cdr3_aa: CASSLQGSVNTEAFF
cdr3_nt: TGTGCCAGCAGCTTACAGGGTTCCGTGAACACTGAAGCTTTCTTT
v_call: TRBV7-9
cdr3_length: 15
d_call: -
clone_size: -
j_call: TRBJ1-1

cdr3_aa: CASSPQDSSGNTIYF
cdr3_nt: TGTGCCAGCTCACCACAGGACAGCTCTGGAAACACCATATATTTT
v_call: TRBV18
cdr3_length: 15
d_call: -
clone_size: -
j_call: TRBJ1-3

cdr3_aa: CASSLGTGGIYEQYF
cdr3_nt: TGTGCCAGCAGTCTCGGGACAGGGGGCATCTACGAGCAGTACTTC
v_call: TRBV28
cdr3_length: 15
d_call: TRBD1
clone_size: -
j_call: TRBJ2-7

cdr3_aa: CASSWTSGGAYEQYF
cdr3_nt: TGCGCCAGCAGCTGGACTAGCGGGGGGGCTTACGAGCAGTACTTC
v_call: TRBV5-1
cdr3_length: 15
d_call: TRBD2
clone_size: -
j_call: TRBJ2-7

cdr3_aa: CASSSGHYNEQFF
cdr3_nt: TGTGCCAGCAGCTCTGGACATTACAATGAGCAGTTCTTC
v_call: TRBV3-1/TRBV3-2
cdr3_length: 13
d_call: -
clone_size: -
j_call: TRBJ2-1

cdr3_aa: CASSDLPGIPQETQYF
cdr3_nt: TGTGCCAGCAGTGACCTCCCGGGGATCCCCCAAGAGACCCAGTACTTC
v_call: TRBV2
cdr3_length: 16
d_call: -
clone_size: -
j_call: TRBJ2-5

cdr3_aa: CASSFYGGDTDTQYF
cdr3_nt: TGCGCCAGCAGCTTCTACGGGGGGGACACAGATACGCAGTATTTT
v_call: TRBV5-1
cdr3_length: 15
d_call: TRBD2
clone_size: -
j_call: TRBJ2-3

cdr3_aa: CASSVNGGAGGELFF
cdr3_nt: TGCGCCAGCAGCGTGAACGGGGGGGCCGGCGGGGAGCTGTTTTTT
v_call: TRBV5-1
cdr3_length: 15
d_call: TRBD2
clone_size: once
j_call: TRBJ2-2

cdr3_aa: CASSQKPGHTSTDTQYF
cdr3_nt: TGCGCCAGCAGCCAAAAACCGGGACATACTAGCACAGATACGCAGTATTTT
v_call: TRBV5-1
cdr3_length: 17
d_call: -
clone_size: -
j_call: TRBJ2-3

cdr3_aa: CASSKFKRPRGVTGELFF
cdr3_nt: TGTGCCAGCAGCAAATTCAAAAGGCCGCGGGGGGTTACCGGGGAGCTGTTTTTT
v_call: TRBV21-1
cdr3_length: 18
d_call: -
clone_size: -
j_call: TRBJ2-2

cdr3_aa: CASSLGAEDTQYF
cdr3_nt: TGTGCCAGCAGCTTAGGGGCTGAAGATACGCAGTATTTT
v_call: TRBV5-6
cdr3_length: 13
d_call: -
clone_size: -
j_call: TRBJ2-3

cdr3_aa: CSVRTDNTGELFF
cdr3_nt: TGCAGCGTTCGGACAGACAACACCGGGGAGCTGTTTTTT
v_call: TRBV29-1
cdr3_length: 13
d_call: -
clone_size: -
j_call: TRBJ2-2

cdr3_aa: CASSGQGRQGYTF
cdr3_nt: TGTGCCAGCAGCGGACAGGGGCGTCAGGGCTACACCTTC
v_call: TRBV6-4
cdr3_length: 13
d_call: TRBD1
clone_size: -
j_call: TRBJ1-2

cdr3_aa: CASRPQGYEQYF
cdr3_nt: TGTGCCAGCAGACCTCAGGGCTACGAGCAGTACTTC
v_call: TRBV6-6
cdr3_length: 12
d_call: -
clone_size: few
j_call: TRBJ2-7

cdr3_aa: CASSSGGSSYNEQFF
cdr3_nt: TGTGCCAGCAGCTCCGGGGGGAGCTCCTACAATGAGCAGTTCTTC
v_call: TRBV5-4
cdr3_length: 15
d_call: TRBD2
clone_size: once
j_call: TRBJ2-1

cdr3_aa: CAGARGGMNTEAFF
cdr3_nt: TGTGCCGGTGCTCGGGGGGGGATGAACACTGAAGCTTTCTTT
v_call: TRBV5-4
cdr3_length: 14
d_call: -
clone_size: -
j_call: TRBJ1-1

cdr3_aa: CASSSQGGQETQYF
cdr3_nt: TGCGCCAGCAGCTCCCAGGGAGGGCAAGAGACCCAGTACTTC
v_call: TRBV5-1
cdr3_length: 14
d_call: TRBD2
clone_size: few
j_call: TRBJ2-5

cdr3_aa: CASSPRVGGNMNTEAFF
cdr3_nt: TGTGCCAGCTCACCAAGGGTCGGAGGGAACATGAACACTGAAGCTTTCTTT
v_call: TRBV18
cdr3_length: 17
d_call: -
clone_size: once
j_call: TRBJ1-1

cdr3_aa: CASSLQDSSTDTQYF
cdr3_nt: TGTGCCAGCAGCTTGCAGGACAGTAGCACAGATACGCAGTATTTT
v_call: TRBV7-2
cdr3_length: 15
d_call: -
clone_size: -
j_call: TRBJ2-3

cdr3_aa: CASSLAQGSYEQYF
cdr3_nt: TGCGCCAGCAGCTTGGCCCAGGGGTCCTACGAGCAGTACTTC
v_call: TRBV5-1
cdr3_length: 14
d_call: -
clone_size: -
j_call: TRBJ2-7

cdr3_aa: CASSFGYGRGQYEQYF
cdr3_nt: TGTGCCAGCAGCTTTGGTTATGGCAGGGGGCAATACGAGCAGTACTTC
v_call: TRBV7-8
cdr3_length: 16
d_call: TRBD1
clone_size: -
j_call: TRBJ2-7

cdr3_aa: CASSRGTANTEAFF
cdr3_nt: TGTGCCAGCAGCCGGGGGACAGCTAACACTGAAGCTTTCTTT
v_call: TRBV3-1/TRBV3-2
cdr3_length: 14
d_call: TRBD1
clone_size: -
j_call: TRBJ1-1

cdr3_aa: CASSPGLAGVSDTQYF
cdr3_nt: TGCGCCAGCAGCCCCGGACTAGCGGGGGTCTCGGATACGCAGTATTTT
v_call: TRBV5-1
cdr3_length: 16
d_call: TRBD2
clone_size: -
j_call: TRBJ2-3

cdr3_aa: CASSYSGQGTEAFF
cdr3_nt: TGTGCCAGCAGTTACTCGGGGCAAGGCACTGAAGCTTTCTTT
v_call: TRBV6-5
cdr3_length: 14
d_call: -
clone_size: once
j_call: TRBJ1-1

cdr3_aa: CASGTVGGQPQHF
cdr3_nt: TGTGCCAGCGGGACGGTTGGGGGGCAGCCCCAGCATTTT
v_call: TRBV6-5
cdr3_length: 13
d_call: -
clone_size: few
j_call: TRBJ1-5

cdr3_aa: CASTRISGGASGEQFF
cdr3_nt: TGTGCCAGCACCCGAATTAGCGGGGGGGCCAGTGGTGAGCAGTTCTTC
v_call: TRBV7-2
cdr3_length: 16
d_call: TRBD2
clone_size: -
j_call: TRBJ2-1